This T cell receptor (beta chain) was identified in a study of T cells in Graves' hyperthyroidism and ophthalmopathy. As for the study in general: Peripheral blood was drawn at first diagnosis, prior to all treatment.

V lost 6 bases and J lost 3, with 23 bases in between. Germline-derived CDR1 and CDR2 are MDHEN and SYDVKM. This CDR3 region has 17 residues. Study conclusions and caveats: Blood held most thyroid clonotypes expanded above 0.001 frequency.

Researchers amplified the TCR beta CDR3 regions from RNA transcripts. HTBI primers were the set used in a first-round RT-PCR of the TCR CDR3. TCRdb itself ran the multiplex PCR reads through MiXCR, one entry per CDR3 protein. This table has some 560,000 distinct CDR3 sequences, 15% to 19% appearing once. On this clonotype itself: Its matching antigen is unknown.

The sample consisted of blood. The receptor's source is a woman in her twenties or thirties with Graves' hyperthyroidism. The chain combines TRBV28 with TRBJ1-2, with D perhaps matching TRBD1 (5 bases). The CDR3 loop reads CASSSAGPRARYYGYTF. Written as DNA, the CDR3 is TGTGCCAGCAGCTCCGCGGGACCCAGGGCACGGTACTATGGCTACACCTTC.